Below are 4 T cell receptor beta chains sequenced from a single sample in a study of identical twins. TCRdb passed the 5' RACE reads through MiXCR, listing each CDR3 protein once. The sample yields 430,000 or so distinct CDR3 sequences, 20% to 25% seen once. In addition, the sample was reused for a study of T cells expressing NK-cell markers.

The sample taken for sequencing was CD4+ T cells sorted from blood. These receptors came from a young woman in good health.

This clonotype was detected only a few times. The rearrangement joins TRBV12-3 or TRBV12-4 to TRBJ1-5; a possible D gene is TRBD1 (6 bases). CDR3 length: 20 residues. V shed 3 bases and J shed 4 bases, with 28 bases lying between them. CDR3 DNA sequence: TGTGCCAGCAGTTTTGGTATCGGTGGCAGGGGCAACGACCGGAATCAGCCCCAGCATTTT. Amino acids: CASSFGIGGRGNDRNQPQHF.

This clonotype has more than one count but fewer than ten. DNA for the CDR3: TGCAGTGCTAGGGGTCGGGACTCCTCAAGGGCAGAGCAGTACTTC. This codes for CSARGRDSSRAEQYF. This sequence joins TRBV20-1 and TRBJ2-7; TRBD2 is a possible D gene (6 bases). The germline V gene encodes CDR1 DFQATT and CDR2 SNEGSKA (reference sequence). The CDR3 is 15 amino acids. The germline V and J ends were trimmed by 3 bases and 7 bases, with 22 bases remaining between them.

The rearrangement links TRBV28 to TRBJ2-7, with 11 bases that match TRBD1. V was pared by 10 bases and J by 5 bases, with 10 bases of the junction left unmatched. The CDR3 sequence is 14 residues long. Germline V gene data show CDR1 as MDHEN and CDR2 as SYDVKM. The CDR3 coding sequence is TGTGCCAATTCCCGGGACAGGGGGTTCCACGAGCAGTACTTC. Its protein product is CANSRDRGFHEQYF.

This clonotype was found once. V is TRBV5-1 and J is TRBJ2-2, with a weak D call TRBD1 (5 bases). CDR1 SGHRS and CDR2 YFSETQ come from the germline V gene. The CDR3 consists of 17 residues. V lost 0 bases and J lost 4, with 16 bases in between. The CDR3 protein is CASSLDKGVPFTGELFF. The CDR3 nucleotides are TGCGCCAGCAGCTTGGATAAAGGGGTCCCATTCACCGGGGAGCTGTTTTTT. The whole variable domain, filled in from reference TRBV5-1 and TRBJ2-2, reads KAGVTQTPRYLIKTRGQQVTLSCSPISGHRSVSWYQQTPGQGLQFLFEYFSETQRNKGNFPGRFSGRQFSNSRSEMNVSTLELGDSALYLCASSLDKGVPFTGELFFGEGSRLTVL.